The clone carrying this T cell receptor beta chain has just a few counts. The target antigen is unknown. This sample also contains other DNA sequences that code for the same CDR3. Germline CDR1 and CDR2: SGHRS and YFSETQ. V was cut by 4 bases and J by 3 bases, with 11 bases left in between. The CDR3 is made up of 13 amino acids. CD45RO-negative cells were positively selected for CCR7, leaving out terminally differentiated effector memory CD45RA+ cells. Sequencing was performed with immunoSEQ multiplex PCR; in TCRdb, only in-frame clones are kept and a portion is missing. The table shows approximately 2,200,000 clones, with more than 85% occurring only once. The sample comes from a study of shared clonotypes between healthy human individuals. As for the study in general: CD4 naive cells filled three plates per donor, CD4 memory three, CD8 naive two and CD8 memory one.

Study results and caveats: Sampling involved blood alone; tissue repertoires likely differ. Deeper or shallower sequencing was expected to change how clonotypes are shared among donors.

Source material: naive CD8+ T cells from PBMCs. The source is a man between 18 and 35 years old in good health. Some clones in this sample may be carry-over from other donors' samples. V is TRBV5-1 and J is TRBJ2-7; D possibly matches TRBD1 or TRBD2 (6 bases each). The CDR3 loop is CASSLGGGYEQYF. The CDR3 DNA reads TGCGCCAGCAGCCTTGGAGGGGGCTACGAGCAGTACTTC.